In its sample, the clone carrying this T cell receptor beta chain was seen a few times. Its antigen is not identified. This specimen belongs to a study of T cell responses to AZD1222 COVID-19 vaccine. Regarding the study as a whole: Two AZD1222 administrations were followed by greater Spike-specific TCR breadth and depth. The sample set comprised mostly white British donors with more females, and clonal diversity was possibly underestimated. Just a handful of people given AZD1222 tested seropositive at baseline.

Some clones are missing from TCRdb's copy, which holds only in-frame ones; the method was immunoSEQ multiplex PCR. The table includes under 200,000 clones, over 85% detected once. Germline CDR1 and CDR2: MNHNS and SASEGT. CDR3 length: 16 residues. V lost 4 bases and J 0 bases, leaving 15 bases between the germline ends. The gene calls are TRBV6-1 and TRBJ1-2, with D possibly being TRBD1 (6 bases). The specimen was peripheral blood, collected 28 days after the second dose of the MenACWY control vaccine. This TCR derives from an adult who received the MenACWY meningococcal vaccine as a control. The CDR3 here is CASSAETGTPNYGYTF. The CDR3 region has the DNA TGTGCCAGCAGTGCGGAAACAGGGACTCCTAACTATGGCTACACCTTC.